Sequencing of this TCR beta chain was carried out in a study of blood T cells in healthy people across ages. General study results and limits: The percentage of naive T cells correlated strongly with TCR beta diversity. Per million T cells, TCR beta diversity dropped roughly linearly as age increased.

It was with a sample-barcoded 5' primer and a J-beta primer mix that a second PCR of roughly 6 to 11 cycles was run. The template-switch adaptor was a 5' adaptor with 12 random nucleotides. It tagged each cDNA molecule. In TCRdb, the 5' RACE reads were re-called with MiXCR into one record per CDR3 protein. The sample lists 550,000 to 750,000 distinct CDR3 sequences; around a fifth were seen once. The donors, aged roughly 6 to 95, were healthy Caucasians from Russia. The CDR3 length is 13 residues. Trimming cost V 7 bases and J 8 bases, with 15 bases left between them. Germline CDR1 LNHDA, CDR2 SQIVND (reference sequence). Details on this clonotype: The antigen is undetermined.

V and J are TRBV19 and TRBJ2-1; D is possibly TRBD1 (5 bases). The receptor comes from a man between 65 and 79 years old in good health. Sequencing used blood. CDR3 bases: TGTGCCAGTACTGAGACAGTCGGATATGAGCAGTTCTTC. This encodes CASTETVGYEQFF.